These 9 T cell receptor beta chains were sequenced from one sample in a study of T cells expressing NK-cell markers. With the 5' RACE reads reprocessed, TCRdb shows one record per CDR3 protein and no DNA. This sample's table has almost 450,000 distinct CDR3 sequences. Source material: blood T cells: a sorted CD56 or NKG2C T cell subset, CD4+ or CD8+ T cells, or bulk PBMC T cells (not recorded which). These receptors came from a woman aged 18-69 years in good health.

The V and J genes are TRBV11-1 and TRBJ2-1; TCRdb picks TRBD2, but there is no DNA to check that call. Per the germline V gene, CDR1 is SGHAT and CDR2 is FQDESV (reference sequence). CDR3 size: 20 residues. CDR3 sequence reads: CASSGASFSSGSSAYNEQFF. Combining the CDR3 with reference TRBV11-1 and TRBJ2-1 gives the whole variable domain EAEVAQSPRYKITEKSQAVAFWCDPISGHATLYWYRQILGQGPELLVQFQDESVVDDSQLPKDRFSAERLKGVDSTLKIQPAELGDSAMYLCASSGASFSSGSSAYNEQFFGPGTRLTVL.

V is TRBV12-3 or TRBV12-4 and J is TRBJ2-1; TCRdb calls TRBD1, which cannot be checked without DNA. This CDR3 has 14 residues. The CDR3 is CASSSSRGVDEQFF.

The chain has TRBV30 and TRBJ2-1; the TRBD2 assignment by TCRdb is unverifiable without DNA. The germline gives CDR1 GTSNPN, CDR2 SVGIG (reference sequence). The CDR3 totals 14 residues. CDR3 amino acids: CAWSVASGRNEQFF.

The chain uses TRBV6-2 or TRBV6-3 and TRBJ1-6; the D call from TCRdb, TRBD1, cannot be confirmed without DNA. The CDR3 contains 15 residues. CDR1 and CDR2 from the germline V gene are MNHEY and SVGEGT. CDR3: CASSYSPRGGSPLHF.

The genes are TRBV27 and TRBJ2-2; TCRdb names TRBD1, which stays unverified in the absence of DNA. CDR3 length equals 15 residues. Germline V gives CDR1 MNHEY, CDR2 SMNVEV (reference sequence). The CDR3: CASRSRSGVTGELFF.

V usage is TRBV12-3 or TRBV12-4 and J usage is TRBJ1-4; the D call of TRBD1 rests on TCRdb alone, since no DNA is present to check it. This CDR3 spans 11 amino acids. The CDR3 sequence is CASGGNEKLFF.

The CDR3 is CASSANRADYNEQFF. The V call is TRBV19, the J call TRBJ2-1; the TRBD1 assignment by TCRdb is unverifiable without DNA. Germline-derived CDR1 and CDR2 are LNHDA and SQIVND (reference sequence). This CDR3 has 15 amino acids.

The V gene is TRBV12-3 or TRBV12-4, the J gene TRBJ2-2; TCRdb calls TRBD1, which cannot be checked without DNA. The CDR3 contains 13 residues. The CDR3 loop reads CALRNRGTGELFF.

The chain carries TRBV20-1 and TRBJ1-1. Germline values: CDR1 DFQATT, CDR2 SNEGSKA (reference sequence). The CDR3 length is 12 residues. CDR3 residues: CSASDGNTEAFF.